One TCR beta chain is described in this entry. Its antigen is still unknown. This sequence may be a read error, since a much larger clone differs from it by one base. RNA transcripts were the template for amplifying TCR beta CDR3 regions. The TCR CDR3 first-round RT-PCR relied on the HTBI primer set. MiXCR, run by TCRdb on the multiplex PCR reads, gives a single entry per CDR3 protein. The profile covers more than 650,000 distinct CDR3 sequences, with around 15% appearing a single time and about 10% taken by the ten largest. Among the patients, aged 18 to 65, hyperthyroidism was newly diagnosed and had lasted under 2 months. The sample belongs to a study of T cells in Graves' hyperthyroidism and ophthalmopathy. The CDR3 consists of 15 residues. Germline V gene data show CDR1 as ENHRY and CDR2 as SYGVKD. General study findings and limits: Model predictions of ophthalmopathy came a median roughly 6.4 months before onset.

This chain connects TRBV10-3 to TRBJ2-3; a weak D match, TRBD1 (5 bases). The sequence was obtained from a woman aged 18-29 years with Graves' hyperthyroidism. The specimen sequenced was blood. The CDR3 DNA follows: TGTGCCATACGAGCGACAGCCTCCGCCGCAGATATGCAGTATTTT. It specifies CAIRATASAADMQYF.